This TCR beta chain comes out of a study of T cells in Graves' hyperthyroidism and ophthalmopathy. Study outcomes and limitations: Most thyroid clonotypes expanded above 0.001 appeared in blood too.

RNA transcripts provided the source from which TCR beta CDR3 regions were amplified. The HTBI primer set served for first-round RT-PCR of the TCR CDR3. In TCRdb, the multiplex PCR reads were re-called with MiXCR into one record per CDR3 protein. The table lists over 150,000 distinct CDR3 sequences, about 17% of them singletons. Note on this clonotype: Its antigen is currently unknown.

The germline CDR1 and CDR2 sequences are KGHDR and SFDVKD. Germline trimming cut 3 bases from V and 8 bases from J; bases unmatched to any gene: 3. CDR3 length equals 12 residues. Not enrolled were patients with uncontrolled infection, other autoimmune disease, pregnancy or lactation. 9.5 to 10 ml fresh peripheral blood yielded the PBMCs. The chain couples TRBV24-1 to TRBJ2-7; TRBD1 matches at 7 bases. This TCR was sampled from a woman aged 45-65 years with Graves' hyperthyroidism. Sequencing was carried out using blood. CDR3 nucleotides: TGTGCCACCAGTGATAGACAGGGACAGCAGTACTTC. It encodes CATSDRQGQQYF.